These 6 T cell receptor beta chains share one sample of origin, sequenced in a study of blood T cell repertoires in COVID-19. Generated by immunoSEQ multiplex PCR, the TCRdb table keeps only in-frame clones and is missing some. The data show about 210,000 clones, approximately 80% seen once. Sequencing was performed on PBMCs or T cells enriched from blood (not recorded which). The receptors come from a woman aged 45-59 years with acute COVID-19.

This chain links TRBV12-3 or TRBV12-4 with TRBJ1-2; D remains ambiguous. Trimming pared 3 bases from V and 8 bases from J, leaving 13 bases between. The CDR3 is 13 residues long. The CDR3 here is CASSFAGLEGYTF. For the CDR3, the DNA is TGTGCCAGCAGTTTTGCGGGGTTGGAGGGCTACACCTTC.

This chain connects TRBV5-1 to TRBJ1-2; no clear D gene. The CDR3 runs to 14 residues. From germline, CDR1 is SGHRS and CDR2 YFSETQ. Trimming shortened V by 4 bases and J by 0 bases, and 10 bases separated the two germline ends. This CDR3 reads CASSRPGSNYGYTF. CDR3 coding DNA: TGCGCCAGCAGCCGTCCGGGATCTAACTATGGCTACACCTTC.

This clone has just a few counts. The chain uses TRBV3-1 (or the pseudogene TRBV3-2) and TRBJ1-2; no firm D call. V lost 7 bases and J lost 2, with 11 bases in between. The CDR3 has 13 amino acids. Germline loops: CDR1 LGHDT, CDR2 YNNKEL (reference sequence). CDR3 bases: TGTGCCAGCACCGCAGACGGGAACTATGGCTACACCTTC. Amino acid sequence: CASTADGNYGYTF.

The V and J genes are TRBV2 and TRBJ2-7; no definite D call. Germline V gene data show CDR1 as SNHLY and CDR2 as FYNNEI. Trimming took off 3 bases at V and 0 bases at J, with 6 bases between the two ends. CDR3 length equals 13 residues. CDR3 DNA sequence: TGTGCCAGCAGTGACCTAAGCTCCTACGAGCAGTACTTC. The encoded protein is CASSDLSSYEQYF.

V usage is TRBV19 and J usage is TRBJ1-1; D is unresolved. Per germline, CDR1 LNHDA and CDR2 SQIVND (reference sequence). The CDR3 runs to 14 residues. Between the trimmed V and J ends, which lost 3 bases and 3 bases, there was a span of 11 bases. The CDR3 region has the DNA TGTGCCAGTAGTATCGGGGTCATCTACACTGAAGCTTTCTTT. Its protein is CASSIGVIYTEAFF.

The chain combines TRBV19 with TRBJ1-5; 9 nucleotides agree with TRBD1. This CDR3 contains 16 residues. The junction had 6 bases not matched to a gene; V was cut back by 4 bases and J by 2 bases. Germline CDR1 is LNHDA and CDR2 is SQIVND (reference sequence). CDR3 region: CASSNPRTGGNQPQHF. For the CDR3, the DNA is TGTGCCAGTAGTAACCCCCGGACAGGGGGCAATCAGCCCCAGCATTTT. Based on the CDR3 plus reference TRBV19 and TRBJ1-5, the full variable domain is DGGITQSPKYLFRKEGQNVTLSCEQNLNHDAMYWYRQDPGQGLRLIYYSQIVNDFQKGDIAEGYSVSREKKESFPLTVTSAQKNPTAFYLCASSNPRTGGNQPQHFGDGTRLSIL.